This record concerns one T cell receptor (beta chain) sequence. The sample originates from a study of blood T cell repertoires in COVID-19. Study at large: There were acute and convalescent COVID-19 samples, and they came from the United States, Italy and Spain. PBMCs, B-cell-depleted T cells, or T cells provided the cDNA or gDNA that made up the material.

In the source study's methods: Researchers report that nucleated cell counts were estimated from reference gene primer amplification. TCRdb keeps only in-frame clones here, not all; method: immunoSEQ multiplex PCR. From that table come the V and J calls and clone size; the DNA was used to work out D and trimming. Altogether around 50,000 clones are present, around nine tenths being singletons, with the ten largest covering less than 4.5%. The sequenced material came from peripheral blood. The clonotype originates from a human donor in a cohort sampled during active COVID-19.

The CDR3 protein is CASSLEAGNSPLHF. CDR3 DNA: TGTGCCAGCAGTCTCGAGGCAGGGAATTCACCCCTCCACTTT. The chain joins TRBV6-5 to TRBJ1-6; a weak D match, TRBD1 (5 bases). CDR3 size: 14 residues. V dropped 5 bases and J dropped 7 bases, with 12 bases sitting between them. Germline values: CDR1 MNHEY, CDR2 SVGAGI.